A single sample is the source of the 13 T cell receptor beta chains below, sequenced in a study of graft-versus-host responses after intestinal transplantation. Generated by immunoSEQ multiplex PCR, the TCRdb table keeps only in-frame clones and is missing some. The profile covers tens of thousands of clones, with around 93% appearing a single time and about 0.34% taken by the ten largest. The antigens for these receptors are not known. The input for sequencing was unstimulated CD4+ T cells sorted from spleen or lymph node cells, taken before transplant. These receptors all come from a human donor who was the organ donor for an intestinal transplant.

Only one count was recorded for this clone. V is TRBV14 and J is TRBJ2-5; TRBD1 agrees at 9 bases. Trimming cost V 0 bases and J 7 bases; bases outside gene matches: 6. CDR3 length equals 15 residues. CDR1 and CDR2 (germline): SGHDN, FVKESK. In DNA form, the CDR3 reads TGTGCCAGCAGCCAAGACGGGACAGGGTCGAGGACCCAGTACTTC. As protein: CASSQDGTGSRTQYF.

The genes are TRBV21-1 and TRBJ2-5; the table's TRBD1 call for D was not verified on the DNA. TRBV21-1 is annotated as a pseudogene. CDR3 length: 16 amino acids. CDR3 DNA: TGTGCCAGCAGCGACGGACCAGGGGGGACCCAAGAGACCCAGTACTTC. Residues: CASSDGPGGTQETQYF.

This chain joins TRBV5-1 and TRBJ1-3, with D maybe TRBD1 (5 bases). Trimming cost V 4 bases and J 0 bases, with 8 bases left between them. Per the germline V gene, CDR1 is SGHRS and CDR2 is YFSETQ. The CDR3 runs 14 residues. The CDR3 sequence: CASSETVSGNTIYF. The CDR3 region has the DNA TGCGCCAGCAGCGAGACAGTCTCTGGAAACACCATATATTTT. The entire variable domain, with the rest obtained from reference TRBV5-1 and TRBJ1-3, is as follows: KAGVTQTPRYLIKTRGQQVTLSCSPISGHRSVSWYQQTPGQGLQFLFEYFSETQRNKGNFPGRFSGRQFSNSRSEMNVSTLELGDSALYLCASSETVSGNTIYFGEGSWLTVV.

The chain has TRBV6-1 and TRBJ1-5; D gene uncertain. Germline V gives CDR1 MNHNS, CDR2 SASEGT. This CDR3 has 15 residues. The V end was cut by 8 bases, the J end by 5 bases, with 19 bases between. In nucleotides, the CDR3 is TGTGCCAGCCGCTTAACCCCGGGAATTCATCAGCCCCAGCATTTT. Protein sequence: CASRLTPGIHQPQHF.

This rearrangement joins TRBV7-9 to TRBJ2-5; D is unresolved. V dropped 5 bases and J dropped 1 base, with 17 bases sitting between them. CDR1 and CDR2 (germline): SEHNR, FQNEAQ (reference sequence). There are 16 residues in the CDR3. The CDR3 is CASSPSWYFSQETQYF. The CDR3 DNA reads as TGTGCCAGCAGCCCTAGTTGGTATTTTTCCCAAGAGACCCAGTACTTC. Complete variable domain (other parts from reference TRBV7-9 and TRBJ2-5): DTGVSQNPRHKITKRGQNVTFRCDPISEHNRLYWYRQTLGQGPEFLTYFQNEAQLEKSRLLSDRFSAERPKGSFSTLEIQRTEQGDSAMYLCASSPSWYFSQETQYFGPGTRLLVL.

The rearrangement joins TRBV6-6 to TRBJ1-1; D possibly corresponds to TRBD1 (6 bases). From germline, CDR1 is MNHNY and CDR2 SVGAGI (reference sequence). Trimming shortened V by 5 bases and J by 2 bases, and 12 bases separated the two germline ends. The CDR3 contains 14 residues. This CDR3 reads CASSTQGLNTEAFF. CDR3 DNA sequence: TGTGCCAGCAGTACTCAGGGGTTAAACACTGAAGCTTTCTTT.

The gene calls are TRBV6-4 and TRBJ1-2, with D possibly TRBD1 on 5 matching bases. There are 14 residues in the CDR3. The germline V gene encodes CDR1 MRHNA and CDR2 SNTAGT. Deletions cut 2 bases from V and 5 bases from J, with 12 bases between. The CDR3 spells CASSDGADSYGYTF. CDR3 nucleotides: TGTGCCAGCAGTGACGGGGCAGATTCGTATGGCTACACCTTC.

This chain uses TRBV5-1 with TRBJ2-7, with 9 bases aligning to TRBD1. V dropped 4 bases and J dropped 6; count of bases not matched to a gene: 5. Germline V lookup: CDR1 SGHRS, CDR2 YFSETQ. This CDR3 spans 13 amino acids. The CDR3 region is CASSPGQGFEQYF. CDR3 bases: TGCGCCAGCAGCCCGGGACAGGGCTTCGAGCAGTACTTC. The whole variable domain, filled in from reference TRBV5-1 and TRBJ2-7, reads KAGVTQTPRYLIKTRGQQVTLSCSPISGHRSVSWYQQTPGQGLQFLFEYFSETQRNKGNFPGRFSGRQFSNSRSEMNVSTLELGDSALYLCASSPGQGFEQYFGPGTRLTVT.

The chain is built from TRBV30 and TRBJ1-2; 9 bases are shared with TRBD1. From germline, CDR1 is GTSNPN and CDR2 SVGIG (reference sequence). J lost 8 bases, V lost 0 bases, and 7 bases had no gene match. The CDR3 covers 14 residues. CDR3 DNA: TGTGCCTGGAGTGTACAACAGGGGGCAAGAGGCTACACCTTC. This gives the protein CAWSVQQGARGYTF.

This chain links TRBV5-1 with TRBJ1-5; D is perhaps TRBD1 (6 bases). CDR3 length equals 14 residues. Germline lookup yields CDR1 SGHRS and CDR2 YFSETQ. V lost 5 bases to trimming and J lost 5 bases, with 14 bases between them. The CDR3 sequence: CASSRRGGDQPQHF. CDR3 DNA sequence: TGCGCCAGCAGTCGAAGGGGGGGGGATCAGCCCCAGCATTTT.

The chain joins TRBV5-5 to TRBJ2-3, with D unclear. Between the trimmed V and J ends, which lost 3 bases and 3 bases, there was a span of 5 bases. Germline-derived CDR1 and CDR2 are SGHKS and YYEKEE (reference sequence). The CDR3 consists of 12 residues. The CDR3: CASSSPTDTQYF. The CDR3, as DNA: TGTGCCAGCAGCTCTCCTACAGATACGCAGTATTTT.

This clone turned up a few times. The CDR3 loop is CASSIWTGLNEKLFF. In DNA, the CDR3 is TGTGCCAGTAGTATTTGGACAGGGCTCAATGAAAAACTGTTTTTT. The chain has TRBV19 and TRBJ1-4, with TRBD1 matching 8 bases. The CDR3 runs to 15 residues. V dropped 3 bases and J dropped 5; count of bases not matched to a gene: 5. Per the germline V gene, CDR1 is LNHDA and CDR2 is SQIVND (reference sequence).

The chain recombines TRBV23-1 with TRBJ2-7; D perhaps matches TRBD1 (6 bases). TRBV23-1 qualifies as an ORF whose function is uncertain. Trimming cost V 3 bases and J 4 bases, with 19 bases left between them. The CDR3 is 16 amino acids. The CDR3 sequence: CASSHISRGRQYEQYF. Here the CDR3 DNA reads TGCGCCAGCAGTCACATCTCCAGGGGACGTCAGTACGAGCAGTACTTC.